One TCR beta chain is described in this entry. Its specificity is unknown. This sample is drawn from a study of T cells after yellow fever vaccination. Overall study context: The fractions with low cell numbers were processed using SMART-Seq v4 Ultra Low Input. Points from the study as a whole: Most clones from primary vaccination were detected again post-booster (about 95% CD4, roughly 91% CD8). Contaminants from the bulk population, in the form of abundant clonotypes, could be found in FACS-sorted repertoires.

A universal primer site and UMIs were added as TCR cDNA was made by 5'RACE template switching. Each CDR3 protein is one row after TCRdb ran MiXCR on the 5' RACE reads. Among about 370,000 distinct CDR3 sequences listed, around a tenth were seen once. V lost 7 bases, J lost 4 bases, and 13 bases lay in between. CDR3 length equals 13 residues. This chain uses TRBV12-3 or TRBV12-4 with TRBJ1-2, with D possibly TRBD1 on 5 matching bases. The sequence was collected from a young man who received the YFV17D yellow fever vaccine. Sequenced material: PBMCs, taken on the day of the first yellow fever vaccination. The CDR3 reads CASNNFDSYGYTF. The CDR3 region has the DNA TGTGCCAGCAACAACTTCGACAGCTATGGCTACACCTTC.